This T cell receptor beta chain was identified during a study of cytomegalovirus exposure and HLA in healthy donors. Background on the study: Unique TCRs numbering about 87 million, obtained from HLA-typed donors, made up an early data release.

CDR1 is WNHNN and CDR2 is SYGVQD in the germline V gene (reference sequence). V dropped 5 bases and J dropped 2 bases, with 9 bases sitting between them. The CDR3 runs 13 residues. The primer mix had 60 Vbeta and 13 Jbeta primers. The table came from immunoSEQ multiplex PCR; TCRdb's copy has only in-frame clones and leaves some out. The table has 80,000 to 95,000 clones, 63% seen once. A word on this clone: Its specificity is unknown.

The study's findings and limits: Links to common viral pathogens appeared, in a later analysis, for several of the most significant clusters.

The chain has TRBV10-1 and TRBJ1-1, with D perhaps TRBD1 (5 bases). This sequence originates from a young woman in good health and CMV-seronegative. Sequencing input: PBMCs. The CDR3 region is CASSSGYNTEAFF. In DNA, the CDR3 is TGCGCCAGCAGTTCAGGGTACAACACTGAAGCTTTCTTT.